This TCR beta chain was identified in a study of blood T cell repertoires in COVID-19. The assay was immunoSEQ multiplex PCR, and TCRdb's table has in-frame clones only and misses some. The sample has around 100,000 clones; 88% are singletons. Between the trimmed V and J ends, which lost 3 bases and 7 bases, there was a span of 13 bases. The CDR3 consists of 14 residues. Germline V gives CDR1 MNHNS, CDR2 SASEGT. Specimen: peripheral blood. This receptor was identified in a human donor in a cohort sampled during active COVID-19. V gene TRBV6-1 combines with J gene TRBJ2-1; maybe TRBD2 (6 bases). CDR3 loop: CASSEVLARNEQFF. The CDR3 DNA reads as TGTGCCAGCAGTGAGGTACTAGCCCGGAATGAGCAGTTCTTC.